This T cell receptor beta chain was recovered during a study of Tregs in tolerant kidney transplant recipients. General observations from the study: The small number of patients limits these findings pending further validation.

Mixed chimerism was transient after nonmyeloablative marrow transplants from related graft donors. Unstimulated regulatory T cells (CD4+CD25+CD127-), CD4+CD25- non-regulatory cells, CD4 and CD8 cells were FACS-sorted from thawed PBMCs. Measured with immunoSEQ multiplex PCR; TCRdb has only the in-frame clones, and not every one. This sample contains tens of thousands of clones. The ends were cut back, 1 base at V and 4 bases at J, with 14 bases in the middle. In germline, CDR1 is DFQATT, CDR2 SNEGSKA (reference sequence). The CDR3 spans 14 residues. About this clone itself: Its specificity is unknown. Read data end 3 residues before the CDR3 end; the end is taken from the germline J gene.

This rearrangement joins TRBV20-1 to TRBJ2-7, with D perhaps TRBD1 (7 bases). Sequences were derived from CD4+ T cells from blood (PBMCs), sampled 24 months after the transplant. The sequence came from a human patient who received a combined kidney and bone marrow transplant. Some T cells may be provided by the graft donor. The CDR3 protein is CSARGRGRDYEQYF. The DNA read from the CDR3 is TGCAGTGCTAGAGGGAGGGGGCGAGATTACGAG.